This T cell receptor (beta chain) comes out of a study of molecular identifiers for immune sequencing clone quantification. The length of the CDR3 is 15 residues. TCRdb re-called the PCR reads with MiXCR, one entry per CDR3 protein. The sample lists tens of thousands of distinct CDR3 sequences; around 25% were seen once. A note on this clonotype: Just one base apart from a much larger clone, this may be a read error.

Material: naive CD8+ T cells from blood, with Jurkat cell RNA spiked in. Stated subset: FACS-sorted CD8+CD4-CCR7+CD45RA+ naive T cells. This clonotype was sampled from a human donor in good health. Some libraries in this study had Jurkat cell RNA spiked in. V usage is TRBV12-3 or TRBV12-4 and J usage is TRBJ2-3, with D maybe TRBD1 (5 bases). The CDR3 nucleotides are TGTGCCAGCGGTTTAGGCGACAGCTACACAGATACGCAGTATTTT. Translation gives CASGLGDSYTDTQYF.